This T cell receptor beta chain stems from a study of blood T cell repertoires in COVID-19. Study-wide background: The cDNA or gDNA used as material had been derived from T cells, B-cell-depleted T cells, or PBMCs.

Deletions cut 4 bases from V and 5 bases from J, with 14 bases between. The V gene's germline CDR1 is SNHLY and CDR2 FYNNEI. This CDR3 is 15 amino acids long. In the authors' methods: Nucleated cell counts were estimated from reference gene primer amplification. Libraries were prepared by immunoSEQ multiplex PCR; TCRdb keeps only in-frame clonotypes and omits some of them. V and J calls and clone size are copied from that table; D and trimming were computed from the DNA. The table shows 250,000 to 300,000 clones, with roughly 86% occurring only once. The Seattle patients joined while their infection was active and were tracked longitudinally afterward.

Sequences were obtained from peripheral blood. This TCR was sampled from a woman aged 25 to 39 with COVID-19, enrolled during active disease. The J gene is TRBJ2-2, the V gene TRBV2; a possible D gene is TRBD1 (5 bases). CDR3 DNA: TGTGCCAGCAGTGGTGTCAGGGTGAGGACCGGGGAGCTGTTTTTT. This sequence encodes CASSGVRVRTGELFF.